This is a list of T cell receptor beta chains from one sample in a study of blood T cell repertoires in COVID-19. The assay was immunoSEQ multiplex PCR, and TCRdb's table has in-frame clones only and misses some. The sample gives more than 150,000 clones, 84% of which show up once; approximately 7.1% is in the top ten. The sample consisted of peripheral blood. The origin of the receptors is a human donor in a cohort sampled during active COVID-19. Both conserved end residues are part of each CDR3. The D gene is left open where the match is weak. The listing skips clone size in some rows; elsewhere it reads once, few, many or a size class.

V gene: TRBV13; clone size: -; D gene: -; J gene: TRBJ2-7; CDR3 protein: CASSPQGGSYEQYF; CDR3 DNA: TGTGCCAGCAGCCCCCAAGGCGGCTCCTACGAGCAGTACTTC
V gene: TRBV2; clone size: -; D gene: -; J gene: TRBJ2-2; CDR3 protein: CASRRDQNTGELFF; CDR3 DNA: TGTGCCAGCAGGCGGGACCAAAACACCGGGGAGCTGTTTTTT
V gene: TRBV27; clone size: few; D gene: -; J gene: TRBJ2-3; CDR3 protein: CASSLTGWADTQYF; CDR3 DNA: TGTGCCAGCAGTTTAACGGGATGGGCGGATACGCAGTATTTT
V gene: TRBV7-3; clone size: -; D gene: TRBD2; J gene: TRBJ2-3; CDR3 protein: CASSLPRGGGEDTQYF; CDR3 DNA: TGTGCCAGCAGCTTACCCCGGGGGGGAGGAGAAGATACGCAGTATTTT
V gene: TRBV7-8; clone size: -; D gene: TRBD1; J gene: TRBJ1-5; CDR3 protein: CASSLVATGDQPQHF; CDR3 DNA: TGTGCCAGCAGCCTAGTCGCCACAGGGGATCAGCCCCAGCATTTT
V gene: TRBV7-3; clone size: -; D gene: -; J gene: TRBJ1-1; CDR3 protein: CASSLFGAGTEAFF; CDR3 DNA: TGTGCCAGCAGCTTATTTGGTGCCGGCACTGAAGCTTTCTTT
V gene: TRBV2; clone size: -; D gene: -; J gene: TRBJ1-1; CDR3 protein: CASKDLGLSMNTEAFF; CDR3 DNA: TGTGCCAGCAAGGATTTGGGACTCAGCATGAACACTGAAGCTTTCTTT
V gene: TRBV18; clone size: -; D gene: TRBD1; J gene: TRBJ1-5; CDR3 protein: CASSPGTGANQPQHF; CDR3 DNA: TGTGCCAGCTCACCGGGGACAGGGGCCAATCAGCCCCAGCATTTT
V gene: TRBV6-5; clone size: -; D gene: -; J gene: TRBJ1-6; CDR3 protein: CASSYSGGYNSPLHF; CDR3 DNA: TGTGCCAGCAGTTACTCGGGGGGTTATAATTCACCCCTCCACTTT
V gene: TRBV15; clone size: once; D gene: TRBD1; J gene: TRBJ2-2; CDR3 protein: CATRRAGQGSTGELFF; CDR3 DNA: TGTGCCACCAGGCGTGCGGGACAGGGGAGCACCGGGGAGCTGTTTTTT
V gene: TRBV18; clone size: -; D gene: TRBD1; J gene: TRBJ1-3; CDR3 protein: CASSPTQGAAGNTIYF; CDR3 DNA: TGTGCCAGCTCACCTACACAGGGGGCGGCTGGAAACACCATATATTTT
V gene: TRBV9; clone size: -; D gene: -; J gene: TRBJ2-6; CDR3 protein: CACPGHLNSGANVLTF; CDR3 DNA: TGTGCCTGCCCGGGACACCTTAACTCTGGGGCCAACGTCCTGACTTTC
V gene: TRBV19; clone size: -; D gene: -; J gene: TRBJ1-5; CDR3 protein: CATTAAQDRNQPQHF; CDR3 DNA: TGTGCCACCACGGCCGCACAGGATCGCAATCAGCCCCAGCATTTT
V gene: TRBV4-2; clone size: -; D gene: -; J gene: TRBJ1-1; CDR3 protein: CASSPEPQMNTEAFF; CDR3 DNA: TGTGCCAGCAGCCCCGAGCCACAGATGAACACTGAAGCTTTCTTT
V gene: TRBV6-1; clone size: -; D gene: -; J gene: TRBJ1-1; CDR3 protein: CASSETMNTEAFF; CDR3 DNA: TGTGCCAGCAGTGAGACTATGAACACTGAAGCTTTCTTT
V gene: TRBV11-3; clone size: once; D gene: TRBD1; J gene: TRBJ2-1; CDR3 protein: CASSLDGQGGNEQFF; CDR3 DNA: TGTGCCAGCAGCTTAGACGGACAGGGCGGCAATGAGCAGTTCTTC
V gene: TRBV4-1; clone size: -; D gene: -; J gene: TRBJ1-5; CDR3 protein: CASSQDQGWNQPQHF; CDR3 DNA: TGCGCCAGCAGCCAAGACCAGGGGTGGAATCAGCCCCAGCATTTT
V gene: TRBV24-1; clone size: -; D gene: -; J gene: TRBJ1-4; CDR3 protein: CATSVRVRGKLFF; CDR3 DNA: TGTGCCACCAGTGTCAGGGTTAGAGGAAAACTGTTTTTT
V gene: TRBV4-2; clone size: -; D gene: -; J gene: TRBJ1-1; CDR3 protein: CASSREGDTEAFF; CDR3 DNA: TGTGCCAGCAGCAGGGAGGGGGACACTGAAGCTTTCTTT
V gene: TRBV9; clone size: -; D gene: TRBD1; J gene: TRBJ1-2; CDR3 protein: CASNQGAANYGYTF; CDR3 DNA: TGTGCCAGCAACCAGGGGGCCGCTAACTATGGCTACACCTTC
V gene: TRBV7-9; clone size: once; D gene: -; J gene: TRBJ1-2; CDR3 protein: CASSLLREEGYTF; CDR3 DNA: TGTGCCAGCAGCTTGCTTAGGGAGGAAGGCTACACCTTC
V gene: TRBV11-2; clone size: -; D gene: TRBD1; J gene: TRBJ1-1; CDR3 protein: CASSLRQGNTEAFF; CDR3 DNA: TGTGCCAGCAGCCTTCGACAGGGCAACACTGAAGCTTTCTTT
V gene: TRBV5-1; clone size: -; D gene: TRBD1; J gene: TRBJ1-4; CDR3 protein: CASSSGARGTNEKLFF; CDR3 DNA: TGCGCCAGCAGCTCGGGCGCCAGGGGGACTAATGAAAAACTGTTTTTT
V gene: TRBV6-5; clone size: -; D gene: -; J gene: TRBJ1-1; CDR3 protein: CASSFSADPGGTEAFF; CDR3 DNA: TGTGCCAGCAGTTTTTCAGCAGATCCCGGGGGGACTGAAGCTTTCTTT
V gene: TRBV5-1; clone size: -; D gene: -; J gene: TRBJ1-2; CDR3 protein: CASSSAGGRNWRDGYTF; CDR3 DNA: TGCGCCAGCAGTTCCGCCGGGGGGAGGAATTGGCGGGATGGCTACACCTTC
V gene: TRBV29-1; clone size: -; D gene: -; J gene: TRBJ2-1; CDR3 protein: CSVGGPNPNEQFF; CDR3 DNA: TGCAGCGTTGGGGGCCCCAACCCCAATGAGCAGTTCTTC
V gene: TRBV5-1; clone size: -; D gene: -; J gene: TRBJ2-5; CDR3 protein: CASSLVPQGGQETQYF; CDR3 DNA: TGCGCCAGCAGCTTGGTCCCGCAGGGGGGTCAAGAGACCCAGTACTTC
V gene: TRBV7-9; clone size: -; D gene: -; J gene: TRBJ2-7; CDR3 protein: CASSLDSRYEQYF; CDR3 DNA: TGTGCCAGCAGCTTGGACTCGCGGTACGAGCAGTACTTC
V gene: TRBV4-1; clone size: -; D gene: TRBD1; J gene: TRBJ1-1; CDR3 protein: CASSQGGRGATEAFF; CDR3 DNA: TGCGCCAGCAGCCAAGGGGGCAGGGGGGCTACTGAAGCTTTCTTT
V gene: TRBV19; clone size: -; D gene: TRBD1; J gene: TRBJ1-2; CDR3 protein: CASSTGTGRAGYTF; CDR3 DNA: TGTGCCAGTAGTACAGGGACAGGGAGGGCTGGCTACACCTTC
V gene: TRBV3-1/TRBV3-2; clone size: -; D gene: TRBD2; J gene: TRBJ2-3; CDR3 protein: CASSQELAGETTDTQYF; CDR3 DNA: TGTGCCAGCAGCCAAGAACTAGCGGGGGAGACCACAGATACGCAGTATTTT
V gene: TRBV5-1; clone size: -; D gene: TRBD2; J gene: TRBJ2-1; CDR3 protein: CASSLRGGGGNNEQFF; CDR3 DNA: TGCGCCAGCAGCTTGAGGGGTGGCGGGGGGAACAATGAGCAGTTCTTC
V gene: TRBV7-2; clone size: -; D gene: TRBD2; J gene: TRBJ2-2; CDR3 protein: CASSPLAGDGTGELFF; CDR3 DNA: TGTGCCAGCAGCCCATTAGCGGGGGATGGCACCGGGGAGCTGTTTTTT
V gene: TRBV9; clone size: -; D gene: -; J gene: TRBJ2-5; CDR3 protein: CASSLLGSPETQYF; CDR3 DNA: TGTGCCAGCAGCCTACTAGGCTCCCCAGAGACCCAGTACTTC
V gene: TRBV10-3; clone size: -; D gene: TRBD1; J gene: TRBJ1-2; CDR3 protein: CAISGGGGYGYTF; CDR3 DNA: TGTGCCATCAGTGGAGGGGGCGGCTATGGCTACACCTTC
V gene: TRBV7-8; clone size: few; D gene: -; J gene: TRBJ1-1; CDR3 protein: CASSARQKLMNTEAFF; CDR3 DNA: TGTGCCAGCAGCGCGAGACAGAAGCTTATGAACACTGAAGCTTTCTTT
V gene: TRBV11-2; clone size: -; D gene: -; J gene: TRBJ2-7; CDR3 protein: CASSSQGYEQYF; CDR3 DNA: TGTGCCAGCAGCTCTCAGGGCTACGAGCAGTACTTC
V gene: TRBV12-3/TRBV12-4; clone size: -; D gene: -; J gene: TRBJ1-3; CDR3 protein: CASNPGSDTIYF; CDR3 DNA: TGTGCCAGTAACCCGGGGTCGGACACCATATATTTT
V gene: TRBV3-1/TRBV3-2; clone size: -; D gene: -; J gene: TRBJ2-1; CDR3 protein: CASSQLNEQFF; CDR3 DNA: TGTGCCAGCAGCCAATTAAATGAGCAGTTCTTC
V gene: TRBV6-6; clone size: once; D gene: -; J gene: TRBJ2-7; CDR3 protein: CASSYGPAEQYF; CDR3 DNA: TGTGCCAGCAGTTACGGGCCGGCGGAGCAGTACTTC
V gene: TRBV13; clone size: once; D gene: -; J gene: TRBJ1-1; CDR3 protein: CASSPRPGTRTNTEAFF; CDR3 DNA: TGTGCCAGCAGCCCTCGTCCCGGGACACGAACGAACACTGAAGCTTTCTTT
V gene: TRBV7-2; clone size: -; D gene: -; J gene: TRBJ1-5; CDR3 protein: CASTPSLSQPQHF; CDR3 DNA: TGTGCCAGCACCCCTAGCTTATCCCAGCCCCAGCATTTT
V gene: TRBV19; clone size: -; D gene: -; J gene: TRBJ1-5; CDR3 protein: CASSIKNPPGVNQPQHF; CDR3 DNA: TGTGCCAGTAGTATTAAGAACCCACCAGGGGTCAATCAGCCCCAGCATTTT